This TCR beta chain was sequenced for a study of OX40 agonist ivuxolimab in advanced cancers. Whole-study results and caveats: CD4+ and CD8+ blood T cells expanded clonally by week 6 at 0.1 to 3.0 mg/kg.

Peripheral blood came from all dose cohorts at three timepoints. About this clone: The target antigen is unknown.

Some clones are missing from TCRdb's copy, which holds only in-frame ones; the method was immunoSEQ multiplex PCR. The sample holds roughly 40,000 clones, approximately 88% seen once. Germline loops: CDR1 MNHEY, CDR2 SVGAGI. The CDR3 contains 15 residues. Trimming took 2 bases from V and 7 from J; bases not matched to a gene: 3. This specimen was CD4+ or CD8+ T cells sorted from blood, taken in a trial of the OX40 agonist ivuxolimab. The chain is built from TRBV6-5 and TRBJ2-1, with 12 bases that match TRBD2. This clonotype originated in an adult with an advanced solid tumor such as melanoma, head and neck, liver or kidney cancer. The CDR3 nucleotides are TGTGCCAGCAGTTACCCCCTAGCGGGGGGGAATGAGCAGTTCTTC. Translation gives CASSYPLAGGNEQFF.